This section outlines one TCR beta chain sequence together with its context. What it binds is not known. This record comes from a study of Tregs in tolerant kidney transplant recipients. Study outcomes and limitations: Activated donor B cell expansion appeared to reveal the most relevant donor-specific TCRbeta repertoire.

The data were produced by immunoSEQ multiplex PCR, yet TCRdb's version contains in-frame clones alone and is incomplete. The table shows about 240,000 clones, with 84% occurring only once. The germline CDR1 and CDR2 sequences are SGHRS and YFSETQ. V shed 5 bases and J shed 1 base, with 12 bases lying between them. The CDR3 has 15 residues. Thawed PBMCs were FACS-sorted into unstimulated CD4+CD25+CD127- regulatory T cells, CD4+CD25- non-regulatory cells, CD4 and CD8 cells. This clonotype was obtained from a human donor in good health. The sequencing sample was made of CD4+ T cells from blood. The gene calls are TRBV5-1 and TRBJ2-2, with no clear D. The CDR3 DNA is TGCGCCAGCAGTCCGAACGCAGGGAACACCGGGGAGCTGTTTTTT. This sequence encodes CASSPNAGNTGELFF.